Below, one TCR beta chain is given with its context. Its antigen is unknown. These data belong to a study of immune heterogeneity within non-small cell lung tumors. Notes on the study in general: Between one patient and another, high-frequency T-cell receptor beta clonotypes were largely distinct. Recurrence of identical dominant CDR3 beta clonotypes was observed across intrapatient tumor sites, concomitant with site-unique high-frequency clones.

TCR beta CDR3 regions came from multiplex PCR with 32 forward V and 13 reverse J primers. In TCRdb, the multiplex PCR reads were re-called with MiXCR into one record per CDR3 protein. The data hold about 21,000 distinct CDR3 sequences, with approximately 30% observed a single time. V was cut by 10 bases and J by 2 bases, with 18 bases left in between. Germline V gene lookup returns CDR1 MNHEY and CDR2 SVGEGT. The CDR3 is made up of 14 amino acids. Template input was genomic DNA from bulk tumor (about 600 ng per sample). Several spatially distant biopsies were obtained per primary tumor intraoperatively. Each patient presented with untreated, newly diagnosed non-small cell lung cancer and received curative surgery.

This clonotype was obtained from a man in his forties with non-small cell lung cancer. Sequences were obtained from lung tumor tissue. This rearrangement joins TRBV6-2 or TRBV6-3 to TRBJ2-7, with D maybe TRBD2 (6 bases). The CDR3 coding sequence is TGTGCCAACAAACGCGGGACCCCGCCCTACGAGCAGTACTTC. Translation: CANKRGTPPYEQYF.